This T cell receptor beta chain was sequenced for a study of blood T cell repertoires in COVID-19. Study summary: In each case, the material was cDNA or gDNA derived from T cells, B-cell-depleted T cells, or PBMCs.

The CDR3 runs to 12 residues. Deletions cut 9 bases from V and 6 bases from J, with 15 bases between. Germline V gives CDR1 MDHEN, CDR2 SYDVKM. This clone was found once. Per the study methods: From reference gene primer amplification, estimates of nucleated cell counts were derived. Sequencing was performed with immunoSEQ multiplex PCR; in TCRdb, only in-frame clones are kept and a portion is missing. Clone size and V and J calls were adopted from that table, with D and trimming inferred from the DNA. The table has approximately 70,000 clones, around 92% seen once; the top ten hold approximately 14%.

The clonotype originates from a human donor with active COVID-19. The donor label of this sample is uncertain. The sample consisted of peripheral blood. This rearrangement joins TRBV28 to TRBJ2-7; TRBD1 might be the D (6 bases). CDR3 nucleotide sequence: TGTGCCAGTACAGGGATTAGGGGCGAGCAGTACTTC. Translated, it gives CASTGIRGEQYF.